This paragraph covers one T cell receptor beta chain sequence. Its antigen is undetermined. CDR1 and CDR2 from the germline V gene are MNHNS and SASEGT. V lost 7 bases, J lost 6 bases, and 15 bases stayed unmatched. This CDR3 spans 15 amino acids. This record belongs to a study of metastatic and nonmetastatic thyroid tumors. Overall study: Where malignant and benign thyroid patients were concerned, repertoires were compared across blood and tumor or nodule tissue.

All patients reached thyroid surgery having received no treatment beforehand. Original analysis: Clinicopathological groups differed in CDR3, with these differences serving to build a distant-metastasis classifier for papillary thyroid cancer. TCRdb re-clonotyped the PCR reads through MiXCR. These V and J calls are TCRdb output, not the study's own analysis. The data contain 15,000 to 20,000 clones, around 21% of them singletons. Findings and caveats of the study: Versus benign nodules, malignant thyroid tumors reportedly had significantly higher TCR beta diversity, in blood and tumor.

The sample was adjacent normal tissue. This sequence was found in a female donor with papillary thyroid cancer or a benign thyroid nodule (not recorded which). Some clones in this sample may be carry-over from other donors' samples. This chain links TRBV6-1 with TRBJ2-7; 7 bases match TRBD2. CDR3 in amino acids: CASKKAGAEASEQYF. DNA for the CDR3: TGTGCCAGCAAAAAGGCGGGAGCGGAGGCGAGCGAGCAGTACTTC.